This T cell receptor (beta chain) was recovered during a study of cytomegalovirus exposure and HLA in healthy donors. Study as a whole: An earlier analysis identified 117 million unique TCR beta sequences in about 170 million T cells.

As concerns this clone: Its target is not known.

The germline V gene has CDR1 LNHDA and CDR2 SQIVND (reference sequence). This CDR3 is built from 14 residues. V was clipped by 6 bases and J by 1 base, with 11 bases between them. Overall study findings and caveats: TCR beta V segments were, for the most part, productive about 87% or about 30% of the time in an earlier analysis.

The study ran its PCR with 60 Vbeta and 13 Jbeta primers. Clones were sequenced by immunoSEQ multiplex PCR, and TCRdb holds only the in-frame ones, with some missing. Of 130,000 to 150,000 clones listed, 65% to 75% were seen once; the top ten hold 3.5% to 5%. The TCR was taken from a man between 60 and 70 years old in good health and CMV-seronegative. The specimen sequenced was PBMCs. The chain has TRBV19 and TRBJ2-3, with D possibly being TRBD2 (6 bases). CDR3 amino acids: CASSPGSGTDTQYF. The CDR3 nucleotides read TGTGCCAGTAGCCCCGGGAGCGGCACAGATACGCAGTATTTT. The variable domain in full, completed from reference TRBV19 and TRBJ2-3, reads DGGITQSPKYLFRKEGQNVTLSCEQNLNHDAMYWYRQDPGQGLRLIYYSQIVNDFQKGDIAEGYSVSREKKESFPLTVTSAQKNPTAFYLCASSPGSGTDTQYFGPGTRLTVL.